This is a list of T cell receptor beta chains from one sample in a study of response to subunit inactivated influenza vaccine. In TCRdb, the RT-PCR reads were re-called with MiXCR into one record per CDR3 protein. The table lists more than 450,000 distinct CDR3 sequences, less than 10% of them singletons. Sequenced material: PBMCs from blood, taken about 23 months after vaccination. The source is a man in his fifties or sixties who received an inactivated influenza vaccine. Each CDR3 is given with its conserved first and last residue. A D gene is named only where the DNA matches it firmly. Size tells how often a clone was seen (once, few, many) or the class of an expanded clone, and some rows leave it out.

clone size: -; D gene: -; V gene: TRBV11-2; J gene: TRBJ2-1; CDR3 protein: CASSAGFNEQFF; CDR3 DNA: TGTGCCAGCAGCGCAGGGTTCAATGAGCAGTTCTTC
clone size: -; D gene: -; V gene: TRBV20-1; J gene: TRBJ1-5; CDR3 protein: CSAVVGDRPQHF; CDR3 DNA: TGCAGTGCTGTGGTGGGGGACCGGCCCCAGCATTTT
clone size: -; D gene: TRBD2; V gene: TRBV6-1; J gene: TRBJ2-1; CDR3 protein: CASNTGTSGYNEQFF; CDR3 DNA: TGTGCCAGCAATACCGGGACTAGCGGCTACAATGAGCAGTTCTTC
clone size: few; D gene: -; V gene: TRBV20-1; J gene: TRBJ2-1; CDR3 protein: CSAAGAWDRPYNEQFF; CDR3 DNA: TGCAGTGCTGCAGGGGCCTGGGATCGGCCCTACAATGAGCAGTTCTTC
clone size: many; D gene: TRBD2; V gene: TRBV10-3; J gene: TRBJ2-1; CDR3 protein: CAISDAGRDNEQFF; CDR3 DNA: TGTGCCATCAGTGATGCAGGGAGGGACAATGAGCAGTTCTTC
clone size: -; D gene: TRBD1; V gene: TRBV15; J gene: TRBJ2-3; CDR3 protein: CATSKELRTGTSTDTQYF; CDR3 DNA: TGTGCCACCAGCAAGGAGCTGAGGACAGGGACTAGCACAGATACGCAGTATTTT
clone size: many; D gene: -; V gene: TRBV9; J gene: TRBJ2-3; CDR3 protein: CATGGGGTDTQYF; CDR3 DNA: TGTGCCACCGGGGGCGGCGGCACAGATACGCAGTATTTT
clone size: many; D gene: -; V gene: TRBV20-1; J gene: TRBJ2-1; CDR3 protein: CSARAWGATYNEQFF; CDR3 DNA: TGCAGTGCTAGAGCGTGGGGAGCCACCTACAATGAGCAGTTCTTC
clone size: few; D gene: -; V gene: TRBV29-1; J gene: TRBJ1-1; CDR3 protein: CSVAAAGLRRTEAFF; CDR3 DNA: TGCAGCGTTGCTGCGGCAGGGTTACGGCGGACTGAAGCTTTCTTT
clone size: -; D gene: TRBD2; V gene: TRBV7-9; J gene: TRBJ2-5; CDR3 protein: CASSLTGLAGQETQYF; CDR3 DNA: TGTGCCAGCAGCTTGACCGGACTAGCGGGGCAAGAGACCCAGTACTTC
clone size: few; D gene: -; V gene: TRBV10-3; J gene: TRBJ1-1; CDR3 protein: CATTLTGITEAFF; CDR3 DNA: TGTGCCACCACCCTTACAGGGATTACTGAAGCTTTCTTT
clone size: few; D gene: -; V gene: TRBV30; J gene: TRBJ1-1; CDR3 protein: CAWSSVGTAFF; CDR3 DNA: TGTGCCTGGAGCTCAGTGGGCACCGCTTTCTTT
clone size: -; D gene: TRBD2; V gene: TRBV20-1; J gene: TRBJ2-5; CDR3 protein: CSARDSGGVAETQYF; CDR3 DNA: TGCAGTGCTAGAGATAGCGGGGGGGTCGCGGAGACCCAGTACTTC
clone size: many; D gene: TRBD1; V gene: TRBV5-1; J gene: TRBJ2-1; CDR3 protein: CASSLELGTGEFF; CDR3 DNA: TGCGCCAGCAGCTTGGAGTTAGGGACAGGAGAGTTCTTC
clone size: many; D gene: -; V gene: TRBV6-5; J gene: TRBJ2-3; CDR3 protein: CASRFTPYSTDTQYF; CDR3 DNA: TGTGCCAGCCGTTTTACCCCTTACAGCACAGATACGCAGTATTTT
clone size: many; D gene: TRBD1; V gene: TRBV7-2; J gene: TRBJ2-7; CDR3 protein: CASSYARGGQGTYEQYF; CDR3 DNA: TGTGCCAGCAGCTACGCTAGAGGGGGACAGGGGACCTACGAGCAGTACTTC
clone size: few; D gene: -; V gene: TRBV7-9; J gene: TRBJ2-5; CDR3 protein: CASSLEQVPSQTQYF; CDR3 DNA: TGTGCCAGCAGCTTAGAACAGGTCCCCTCGCAGACCCAGTACTTC
clone size: -; D gene: TRBD1; V gene: TRBV5-1; J gene: TRBJ2-5; CDR3 protein: CASSLAGQPQETQYF; CDR3 DNA: TGCGCCAGCAGCTTGGCGGGACAGCCACAAGAGACCCAGTACTTC
clone size: -; D gene: -; V gene: TRBV12-3/TRBV12-4; J gene: TRBJ2-3; CDR3 protein: CASSQGRLTDTQYF; CDR3 DNA: TGTGCCAGCAGCCAGGGTAGATTAACAGATACGCAGTATTTT
clone size: -; D gene: -; V gene: TRBV27; J gene: TRBJ2-4; CDR3 protein: CASSFSRRSNIQYF; CDR3 DNA: TGTGCCAGCAGTTTCTCCAGGAGATCAAACATTCAGTACTTC
clone size: few; D gene: -; V gene: TRBV20-1; J gene: TRBJ1-2; CDR3 protein: CSAQDSPGYGYTF; CDR3 DNA: TGCAGTGCTCAGGACAGCCCTGGCTATGGCTACACCTTC
clone size: many; D gene: TRBD2; V gene: TRBV7-9; J gene: TRBJ2-3; CDR3 protein: CASSLISGGDTDTQYF; CDR3 DNA: TGTGCCAGCAGCCTAATCAGCGGGGGGGACACAGATACGCAGTATTTT
clone size: many; D gene: -; V gene: TRBV20-1; J gene: TRBJ2-5; CDR3 protein: CSAHSGGSAKETQYF; CDR3 DNA: TGCAGTGCACACAGTGGGGGGTCGGCGAAGGAGACCCAGTACTTC
clone size: -; D gene: -; V gene: TRBV12-3/TRBV12-4; J gene: TRBJ2-1; CDR3 protein: CASTLGGEVVF; CDR3 DNA: TGTGCCAGCACCCTCGGGGGAGAAGTGGTCTTC
clone size: many; D gene: -; V gene: TRBV7-9; J gene: TRBJ2-3; CDR3 protein: CASSKEARDTQYF; CDR3 DNA: TGTGCCAGCAGCAAGGAGGCACGAGATACGCAGTATTTT
clone size: few; D gene: TRBD1; V gene: TRBV28; J gene: TRBJ1-5; CDR3 protein: CATDRGGGGQPQHF; CDR3 DNA: TGTGCCACCGACAGGGGGGGCGGCGGTCAGCCCCAGCATTTT
clone size: few; D gene: -; V gene: TRBV7-2; J gene: TRBJ1-1; CDR3 protein: CASSLAQVMNTEAFF; CDR3 DNA: TGTGCCAGCAGCTTAGCTCAGGTCATGAACACTGAAGCTTTCTTT
clone size: -; D gene: TRBD1; V gene: TRBV20-1; J gene: TRBJ2-7; CDR3 protein: CSARGETGTGGWEQYF; CDR3 DNA: TGCAGTGCTAGAGGGGAGACCGGGACAGGGGGCTGGGAGCAGTACTTC
clone size: -; D gene: TRBD1; V gene: TRBV2; J gene: TRBJ2-7; CDR3 protein: CASRSGTGVPEQYF; CDR3 DNA: TGTGCCAGCAGATCCGGGACAGGGGTTCCCGAGCAGTACTTC
clone size: few; D gene: -; V gene: TRBV29-1; J gene: TRBJ1-2; CDR3 protein: CSVEERGRGSYGYTF; CDR3 DNA: TGCAGCGTTGAAGAACGTGGCAGGGGATCTTATGGCTACACCTTC
clone size: few; D gene: TRBD1; V gene: TRBV5-5; J gene: TRBJ2-3; CDR3 protein: CASSWTGAADTQYF; CDR3 DNA: TGTGCCAGCAGCTGGACAGGGGCCGCAGATACGCAGTATTTT
clone size: -; D gene: -; V gene: TRBV9; J gene: TRBJ2-3; CDR3 protein: CATTEALIRTDTQYF; CDR3 DNA: TGTGCCACTACAGAGGCCCTGATACGCACAGATACGCAGTATTTT
clone size: -; D gene: -; V gene: TRBV11-2; J gene: TRBJ1-1; CDR3 protein: CASSRPGRVNTEAFF; CDR3 DNA: TGTGCCAGCAGCCGACCGGGACGAGTGAACACTGAAGCTTTCTTT
clone size: many; D gene: TRBD2; V gene: TRBV7-2; J gene: TRBJ2-1; CDR3 protein: CASSSTGGPYNEQFF; CDR3 DNA: TGTGCCAGCAGCTCAACGGGGGGGCCCTACAATGAGCAGTTCTTC
clone size: -; D gene: -; V gene: TRBV6-5; J gene: TRBJ1-4; CDR3 protein: CASKGGEKLFF; CDR3 DNA: TGTGCCAGCAAAGGCGGGGAAAAACTGTTTTTT
clone size: many; D gene: TRBD2; V gene: TRBV28; J gene: TRBJ2-7; CDR3 protein: CASSFVLGTNSYEQYF; CDR3 DNA: TGTGCCAGCAGTTTCGTTCTTGGGACTAACTCCTACGAGCAGTACTTC
clone size: many; D gene: -; V gene: TRBV6-1; J gene: TRBJ1-2; CDR3 protein: CASSESAGTPWYGYTF; CDR3 DNA: TGTGCCAGCAGTGAAAGCGCAGGAACCCCTTGGTATGGCTACACCTTC
clone size: -; D gene: TRBD1; V gene: TRBV5-4; J gene: TRBJ2-2; CDR3 protein: CASSHGTALVSGELFF; CDR3 DNA: TGTGCCAGCAGTCACGGGACAGCTCTAGTCAGCGGGGAGCTGTTTTTT
clone size: many; D gene: -; V gene: TRBV7-8; J gene: TRBJ2-6; CDR3 protein: CASSAQGSGANVLTF; CDR3 DNA: TGTGCCAGCAGCGCACAGGGCTCTGGGGCCAACGTCCTGACTTTC
clone size: -; D gene: -; V gene: TRBV6-5; J gene: TRBJ1-4; CDR3 protein: CASSYGGATNEKLFF; CDR3 DNA: TGTGCCAGCAGTTACGGAGGGGCAACTAATGAAAAACTGTTTTTT
clone size: many; D gene: TRBD2; V gene: TRBV6-1; J gene: TRBJ2-2; CDR3 protein: CASSPYSGGAGELFF; CDR3 DNA: TGTGCCAGCAGTCCTTATAGCGGGGGTGCCGGGGAGCTGTTTTTT
clone size: many; D gene: -; V gene: TRBV20-1; J gene: TRBJ2-7; CDR3 protein: CSAQRAIGDYEQYF; CDR3 DNA: TGCAGTGCCCAAAGGGCGATCGGGGACTACGAGCAGTACTTC
clone size: few; D gene: -; V gene: TRBV5-1; J gene: TRBJ2-7; CDR3 protein: CASSPQTGQYTFIYEQYF; CDR3 DNA: TGCGCCAGCAGCCCACAAACCGGACAGTACACCTTCATTTACGAGCAGTACTTC
clone size: many; D gene: -; V gene: TRBV12-3/TRBV12-4; J gene: TRBJ1-5; CDR3 protein: CASSRGGGGNQPQHF; CDR3 DNA: TGTGCCAGCAGCCGGGGGGGCGGTGGCAATCAGCCCCAGCATTTT
clone size: -; D gene: -; V gene: TRBV29-1; J gene: TRBJ1-5; CDR3 protein: CSAGDGGNQPQHF; CDR3 DNA: TGCAGCGCCGGGGACGGGGGGAATCAGCCCCAGCATTTT
clone size: few; D gene: TRBD1; V gene: TRBV20-1; J gene: TRBJ1-1; CDR3 protein: CSARDLGQGDEAFF; CDR3 DNA: TGCAGTGCTAGAGATCTAGGACAGGGGGATGAAGCTTTCTTT
clone size: many; D gene: -; V gene: TRBV6-2/TRBV6-3; J gene: TRBJ2-1; CDR3 protein: CASSRRLTYNEQFF; CDR3 DNA: TGTGCCAGCAGTAGACGGCTTACCTACAATGAGCAGTTCTTC
clone size: many; D gene: -; V gene: TRBV7-2; J gene: TRBJ2-3; CDR3 protein: CASSSGPATDTQYF; CDR3 DNA: TGTGCCAGCAGCTCGGGACCTGCCACAGATACGCAGTATTTT